These 27 T cell receptor beta chains were sequenced from one sample in a study of blood T cell repertoires in COVID-19. Repertoires were generated with immunoSEQ multiplex PCR, while TCRdb's copy carries only in-frame clones and drops some. The sample lists 200,000 to 250,000 clones, 85% seen once, with about 2.5% in the top ten. Material: peripheral blood. These receptors originate from a woman in her 70s with COVID-19, enrolled during active disease.

The rearrangement uses TRBV6-5 and TRBJ2-7; D is perhaps TRBD2 (5 bases). This CDR3 has 14 amino acids. Trimming shortened V by 5 bases and J by 5 bases, and 16 bases separated the two germline ends. Looked up from germline, CDR1 is MNHEY and CDR2 is SVGAGI. The CDR3 sequence is CASSLSRLTHEQYF. CDR3 nucleotide sequence: TGTGCCAGCAGTCTTTCCCGACTAACTCACGAGCAGTACTTC.

The chain employs TRBV6-2 or TRBV6-3 and TRBJ1-2, with D hard to call. The CDR3 runs 13 residues. CDR1 is MNHEY and CDR2 is SVGEGT in the germline V gene. V was pared by 2 bases and J by 7 bases, with 11 bases between. CDR3 loop: CASSYVTVGGYTF. Here the CDR3 DNA reads TGTGCCAGCAGTTACGTAACAGTGGGTGGCTACACCTTC.

A few counts support this clone. The chain is built from TRBV4-3 and TRBJ2-2; TRBD2 agrees at 12 bases. The CDR3 length is 16 residues. The germline V gene encodes CDR1 LGHNA and CDR2 YSLEER. The trim removed 4 bases at V and 3 bases at J, leaving 3 bases unmatched. Here the CDR3 DNA reads TGCGCCAGCAGCCCCAGACTAGCGGGAGACACCGGGGAGCTGTTTTTT. It encodes CASSPRLAGDTGELFF.

V gene TRBV25-1 combines with J gene TRBJ1-6; no definite D call. The V gene lost 3 bases and the J gene lost 3 bases, with 9 bases spanning the gap. Germline V gene lookup returns CDR1 MGHDK and CDR2 SYGVNS. This CDR3 contains 15 residues. As DNA, the CDR3 is TGTGCCAGCAGTGATTCGGGATACTATAATTCACCCCTCCACTTT. The encoded protein is CASSDSGYYNSPLHF.

This clone has a handful of counts. The V and J genes are TRBV18 and TRBJ1-5; D is undetermined. The length of the CDR3 is 15 residues. V dropped 3 bases and J dropped 6 bases, with 15 bases sitting between them. CDR1 KGHSH and CDR2 LQKENI come from the germline V gene. CDR3 sequence reads: CASSPTRSNGQPQHF. The CDR3 DNA reads TGTGCCAGCTCACCCACAAGATCCAATGGTCAGCCCCAGCATTTT. The entire variable domain, with the rest obtained from reference TRBV18 and TRBJ1-5, is as follows: NAGVMQNPRHLVRRRGQEARLRCSPMKGHSHVYWYRQLPEEGLKFMVYLQKENIIDESGMPKERFSAEFPKEGPSILRIQQVVRGDSAAYFCASSPTRSNGQPQHFGDGTRLSIL.

The V call is TRBV10-3, the J call TRBJ1-2; TRBD1 agrees at 10 bases. Germline values: CDR1 ENHRY, CDR2 SYGVKD. There are 13 residues in the CDR3. V trimming: 4 bases; J trimming: 7 bases; junction bases outside the gene matches: 3. The CDR3 DNA reads as TGTGCCATCAGTGGGGGACAGGGGTCTGGCTACACCTTC. It encodes CAISGGQGSGYTF.

The CDR3 loop reads CASSLNWGAEAFF. CDR3 sequence (DNA): TGTGCCAGCAGCTTAAATTGGGGGGCTGAAGCTTTCTTT. This chain connects TRBV7-2 to TRBJ1-1, with a weak D call TRBD1 (5 bases). CDR3 size: 13 residues. CDR1 is SGHTA, CDR2 FQGNSA, per germline. Trimming cost V 2 bases and J 6 bases, with 10 bases left between them.

This chain connects TRBV7-2 to TRBJ1-3; D is unclear. Germline CDR1 and CDR2: SGHTA and FQGNSA. The V end lost 0 bases, the J end lost 0 bases, and 18 bases lay between the germline ends. The CDR3 is 19 residues long. CDR3 residues: CASSLALALGGLSGNTIYF. CDR3 sequence (DNA): TGTGCCAGCAGCTTAGCGCTGGCCCTGGGAGGCCTCTCTGGAAACACCATATATTTT.

The chain has TRBV28 and TRBJ1-1; D is unresolved. V shed 7 bases and J shed 4 bases, with 13 bases lying between them. CDR1 is MDHEN and CDR2 is SYDVKM in the germline V gene. The CDR3 is 13 amino acids. CDR3 loop: CASIGWLGTEAFF. CDR3 in DNA: TGTGCCAGCATCGGGTGGTTGGGCACTGAAGCTTTCTTT.

V and J are TRBV5-1 and TRBJ2-3, with a weak D call TRBD1 (6 bases). This CDR3 has 15 amino acids. CDR1 and CDR2 (germline): SGHRS, YFSETQ. V lost 4 bases and J 2 bases, leaving 14 bases between the germline ends. CDR3 sequence reads: CASSLSRTDTDTQYF. The CDR3 nucleotides read TGCGCCAGCAGCCTTTCGAGGACAGACACAGATACGCAGTATTTT.

V is TRBV25-1 and J is TRBJ1-2; TRBD1 agrees at 7 bases. Germline V CDR1 and CDR2: MGHDK, SYGVNS. After removal of 6 bases from V and 8 bases from J, the junction contained 9 bases not matched to a gene. This CDR3 region has 13 residues. The CDR3 region has the DNA TGTGCCAGCAGGCGACAGGGTGAGTCGGGCTACACCTTC. Amino acids: CASRRQGESGYTF.

In its sample, this clone was seen a few times. The chain joins TRBV18 to TRBJ1-2, with 7 bases fitting TRBD1. V shed 2 bases and J 6 bases; nucleotides not matched to a gene: 6. The germline CDR1 and CDR2 sequences are KGHSH and LQKENI. The CDR3 sequence is 14 residues long. This CDR3 is CASSPSTGFHGYTF. The CDR3 DNA reads as TGTGCCAGCTCACCATCGACAGGGTTTCATGGCTACACCTTC.

This clone was observed a single time. The V call is TRBV7-9, the J call TRBJ2-5; possible D gene TRBD2, 5 bases. The CDR3 length is 17 residues. Germline V lookup: CDR1 SEHNR, CDR2 FQNEAQ (reference sequence). Trimming stripped 6 bases from V and 5 bases from J, with 25 bases between. As DNA, the CDR3 is TGTGCCAGCAGTACCTCGCCGAGTTTAGCGATTTCGGAGACCCAGTACTTC. The encoded protein is CASSTSPSLAISETQYF.

This chain links TRBV5-4 with TRBJ2-5, with TRBD2 identical over 8 bases. This CDR3 region has 15 residues. Germline CDR1 is SGHNT and CDR2 is YYREEE (reference sequence). The V segment lost 4 bases and the J segment 5 bases; nucleotides outside the gene matches: 10. CDR3 loop: CASSPQAGARETQYF. In DNA, the CDR3 is TGTGCCAGCAGCCCCCAAGCGGGAGCAAGGGAGACCCAGTACTTC.

This clone was counted once. This sequence joins TRBV7-2 and TRBJ2-7; TRBD2 matches 8 bases. Germline trimming cut 1 base from V and 11 bases from J; bases unmatched to any gene: 10. The germline gives CDR1 SGHTA, CDR2 FQGNSA. The CDR3 totals 14 residues. The CDR3 coding sequence is TGTGCCAGCAGCTTAGAACCCACTAGCGGAGGGAAGTACTTC. Its translation is CASSLEPTSGGKYF.

The chain has TRBV6-5 and TRBJ2-5, with 7 bases fitting TRBD2. Germline CDR1 MNHEY, CDR2 SVGAGI. The junction had 11 bases not matched to a gene; V was cut back by 6 bases and J by 4 bases. CDR3 length equals 15 residues. The chain's CDR3 is CASRLTGGRGETQYF. CDR3 in DNA: TGTGCCAGCAGACTGACGGGGGGACGGGGAGAGACCCAGTACTTC.

The chain has TRBV5-4 and TRBJ1-2; tentatively, D is TRBD1 (6 bases). There are 15 residues in the CDR3. Trimming removed 0 bases from V and 6 bases from J, with 15 bases in between. Germline V gene sequence: CDR1 SGHNT, CDR2 YYREEE (reference sequence). The CDR3 protein is CASSLETGKFHGYTF. The CDR3 DNA reads TGTGCCAGCAGCTTGGAGACAGGAAAATTTCATGGCTACACCTTC.

This rearrangement joins TRBV6-1 to TRBJ2-3; D gene uncertain. The CDR3 length is 15 residues. The V end was cut by 1 base, the J end by 0 bases, with 8 bases between. Germline V CDR1 and CDR2: MNHNS, SASEGT. In DNA, the CDR3 is TGTGCCAGCAGTGAAGGACACCTTAGCACAGATACGCAGTATTTT. It encodes CASSEGHLSTDTQYF.

The sample holds a few counts of this clone. The V call is TRBV7-8, the J call TRBJ1-5; possible D gene TRBD1, 5 bases. CDR3 length: 16 amino acids. CDR1 and CDR2 from the germline V gene are SGHVS and FQNEAQ. The V gene lost 1 base and the J gene lost 1 base, with 11 bases spanning the gap. The CDR3 protein is CASSLGGGASNQPQHF. CDR3 in DNA: TGTGCCAGCAGCTTAGGGGGAGGGGCCAGCAATCAGCCCCAGCATTTT. Supplemented by reference TRBV7-8 and TRBJ1-5, the full variable domain reads GAGVSQSPRYKVAKRGQDVALRCDPISGHVSLFWYQQALGQGPEFLTYFQNEAQLDKSGLPSDRFFAERPEGSVSTLKIQRTQQEDSAVYLCASSLGGGASNQPQHFGDGTRLSIL.

The chain is built from TRBV5-1 and TRBJ1-2; 10 nucleotides line up with TRBD1. Germline trimming cut 3 bases from V and 4 bases from J; bases unmatched to any gene: 9. The CDR3 has 16 residues. CDR1 SGHRS and CDR2 YFSETQ come from the germline V gene. The CDR3: CASSSVDRGRGYGYTF. DNA of the CDR3: TGCGCCAGCAGCTCGGTAGACAGGGGGCGGGGCTATGGCTACACCTTC.

The chain links TRBV7-2 to TRBJ2-5; 7 positions match TRBD2. Trimming removed 0 bases from V and 3 bases from J; junction bases left unmatched: 4. The germline gives CDR1 SGHTA, CDR2 FQGNSA. This CDR3 has 15 amino acids. CDR3 loop: CASSLARLAEETQYF. The CDR3 bases are TGTGCCAGCAGCTTAGCACGGCTAGCGGAAGAGACCCAGTACTTC.

This rearrangement joins TRBV5-1 to TRBJ1-4, with TRBD1 identical over 10 bases. Looked up from germline, CDR1 is SGHRS and CDR2 is YFSETQ. Trimming cost V 0 bases and J 7 bases; bases outside gene matches: 6. The CDR3 spans 16 residues. CDR3: CASSLGTGGIVEKLFF. The CDR3 DNA sequence: TGCGCCAGCAGCTTGGGGACAGGGGGGATCGTTGAAAAACTGTTTTTT.

The J gene is TRBJ2-3, the V gene TRBV3-1 (or the pseudogene TRBV3-2); 7 nucleotides line up with TRBD2. V shed 1 base and J 5 bases; nucleotides not matched to a gene: 9. CDR1 is LGHDT and CDR2 is YNNKEL in the germline V gene (reference sequence). The CDR3 has 16 amino acids. The chain's CDR3 is CASSQVNRDYRDTQYF. DNA for the CDR3: TGTGCCAGCAGCCAAGTTAACCGGGACTACAGAGATACGCAGTATTTT.

CDR3 sequence reads: CASSKDRVDGYTF. DNA of the CDR3: TGCGCCAGCAGCAAGGACAGGGTCGACGGCTACACCTTC. The chain is built from TRBV5-1 and TRBJ1-2, with 8 bases fitting TRBD1. This CDR3 spans 13 amino acids. V lost 4 bases to trimming and J lost 8 bases; unmatched junction nucleotides: 7. Germline loops: CDR1 SGHRS, CDR2 YFSETQ.

This chain links TRBV5-1 with TRBJ1-2; maybe TRBD1 (5 bases). Germline V gene sequence: CDR1 SGHRS, CDR2 YFSETQ. This CDR3 has 17 residues. Deletions cut 1 base from V and 0 bases from J, with 16 bases between. The CDR3 region is CASSLSPGVEANYGYTF. The CDR3 region has the DNA TGCGCCAGCAGCTTGTCCCCGGGGGTGGAGGCTAACTATGGCTACACCTTC. The full variable domain, in which reference TRBV5-1 and TRBJ1-2 provide the parts outside the CDR3, is KAGVTQTPRYLIKTRGQQVTLSCSPISGHRSVSWYQQTPGQGLQFLFEYFSETQRNKGNFPGRFSGRQFSNSRSEMNVSTLELGDSALYLCASSLSPGVEANYGYTFGSGTRLTVV.

The chain employs TRBV1 and TRBJ1-1. TRBV1 is a pseudogene. This CDR3 has 15 amino acids. CDR3 DNA sequence: TGCACCAGCAGCCAAGATCGGGGAGGGGACACTGAAGCTTTCTTT. This gives the protein CTSSQDRGGDTEAFF.

Only one count was recorded for this clone. The V call is TRBV19, the J call TRBJ2-1, with D possibly TRBD1 on 6 matching bases. CDR1 is LNHDA, CDR2 SQIVND, per germline (reference sequence). V gave up 7 bases and J gave up 2 bases, with 12 bases separating them. CDR3 length equals 14 residues. The CDR3 protein is CASTQDRAYNEQFF. The CDR3 coding sequence is TGTGCCAGTACTCAGGACAGAGCCTACAATGAGCAGTTCTTC.